The T cell receptor (beta chain) described here comes from a study of T cells in localized non-small cell lung cancer. Study outcomes and limitations: A median approximately 59 of the top 100 tumor clones appeared in adjacent lung.

Note on this clone: Its antigen is still unknown.

The junction had 4 bases not matched to a gene; V was cut back by 6 bases and J by 7 bases. CDR1 and CDR2 from the germline V gene are WSHSY and SAAADI. CDR3 length equals 13 residues. Sequencing used immunoSEQ multiplex PCR; TCRdb keeps in-frame clones, though not all of them. The top ten clones hold around 12% of a sample with approximately 3,000 clones, over 20% of them seen once. J is TRBJ2-1 and V is TRBV10-2, with 9 bases matching TRBD1. Sequences were derived from lung tumor tissue, sampled before any cancer treatment. The source of this sequence is a male donor older than 55 with stage II lung adenocarcinoma. CDR3 sequence (DNA): TGCGCCAGCAGGGACAGGGGAAGGAATGAGCAGTTCTTC. Its protein product is CASRDRGRNEQFF.